The 25 T cell receptor beta chains below were found in one sample sequenced in a study of CXCR3-negative and CXCR3-positive naive CD8 T cells. The method, 5' RACE with UMI labels, was used to prepare the TRB cDNA libraries. From its re-call of the 5' RACE reads, TCRdb lists each CDR3 protein once, without DNA. In all, the sample yields approximately 5,000 distinct CDR3 sequences. The sample was naive CXCR3- CD8+ T cells from blood. Subset in this sample: CD45RO-CCR7+CD27+CD95- naive CD8+ T cells lacking CXCR3 (TNR3-). The origin of the receptors is a human donor in good health. Some clones in this sample may be carry-over from other donors' samples.

Considering frequency, this clonotype is medium-sized. This CDR3 reads CASSSQGYEQYF. The chain employs TRBV27 and TRBJ2-7; TCRdb's assignment of TRBD1 cannot be checked, as there is no DNA. The CDR3 length is 12 residues. Per germline, CDR1 MNHEY and CDR2 SMNVEV (reference sequence).

The chain joins TRBV29-1 to TRBJ1-1; TCRdb selects TRBD1, and the lack of DNA leaves this call unchecked. Germline CDR1 and CDR2: SQVTM and ANQGSEA. The CDR3 spans 12 residues. This CDR3 is CSGGTGNTEAFF.

This clonotype ranks as medium-sized in terms of frequency. J is TRBJ1-2 and V is TRBV20-1. Looked up from germline, CDR1 is DFQATT and CDR2 is SNEGSKA (reference sequence). The CDR3 has 13 amino acids. CDR3 loop: CSAREAEEIGYTF.

This rearrangement joins TRBV7-2 to TRBJ1-2; TCRdb picks TRBD1, but there is no DNA to check that call. The length of the CDR3 is 14 residues. In germline, CDR1 is SGHTA, CDR2 FQGNSA. The CDR3 spells CASSLAGAGYGYTF.

This clonotype is called medium-sized (0.01 to 0.1%) based on its frequency. V and J are TRBV12-3 or TRBV12-4 and TRBJ2-7; there is no DNA to check the TCRdb D call of TRBD1. The CDR3 has 14 residues. The CDR3 sequence is CASSLGQGSYEQYF.

This chain uses TRBV20-1 with TRBJ2-5; TCRdb designates TRBD1, a call that cannot be tested without DNA. This CDR3 is 15 amino acids long. Germline CDR1 reads DFQATT; CDR2 reads SNEGSKA (reference sequence). The CDR3 region is CSARGGQGHSETQYF.

The chain uses TRBV20-1 and TRBJ2-5. This CDR3 has 11 amino acids. CDR1 and CDR2 from the germline V gene are DFQATT and SNEGSKA (reference sequence). The CDR3 reads CSAREGGTQYF.

V usage is TRBV6-2 or TRBV6-3 and J usage is TRBJ2-7; the D gene TCRdb calls, TRBD2, cannot be checked with no DNA. In germline, CDR1 is MNHEY, CDR2 SVGEGT. This CDR3 has 14 amino acids. CDR3 sequence reads: CASSYPDRGYEQYF.

This clonotype shows up as medium-sized by frequency. The V gene is TRBV2, the J gene TRBJ2-1; TCRdb names TRBD2, which stays unverified in the absence of DNA. In germline, CDR1 is SNHLY, CDR2 FYNNEI. The CDR3 is 14 amino acids. The CDR3 loop reads CASPREGSYNEQFF.

The rearrangement joins TRBV15 to TRBJ2-1. Germline CDR1 LNHNV, CDR2 YYDKDF (reference sequence). The CDR3 runs to 16 residues. The CDR3 sequence is CATSRDRSGAYNEQFF.

Measured by frequency, this clonotype is medium-sized. The chain is built from TRBV3-1 and TRBJ2-2; TCRdb's D call of TRBD2 is untestable without DNA. The CDR3 has 14 residues. Germline V gene lookup returns CDR1 LGHDT and CDR2 YNNKEL (reference sequence). The CDR3 protein is CASSDYGQAGELFF.

The chain links TRBV4-2 to TRBJ2-1; TCRdb names TRBD2, which stays unverified in the absence of DNA. Per the germline V gene, CDR1 is LGHNA and CDR2 is YNFKEQ. CDR3 length: 16 amino acids. CDR3 sequence: CASSQDVRGSLNEQFF.

This clonotype is classed as medium-sized by frequency. The chain employs TRBV12-5 and TRBJ2-1. The CDR3 totals 13 residues. From germline, CDR1 is LGHNT and CDR2 FRNRAP. CDR3 amino acids: CASGFTGDNEQFF.

This clonotype counts as medium-sized by frequency. V is TRBV25-1 and J is TRBJ1-4; absent DNA, TCRdb's TRBD1 call cannot be checked. Germline V CDR1 and CDR2: MGHDK, SYGVNS. CDR3 size: 12 residues. The CDR3 loop is CASGAANEKLFF.

This chain joins TRBV12-5 and TRBJ1-1. Germline CDR1 is LGHNT and CDR2 is FRNRAP. There are 13 residues in the CDR3. The CDR3 sequence: CASALRAQLEAFF.

By frequency, this clonotype registers medium-sized. The chain couples TRBV29-1 to TRBJ2-7; TCRdb returns TRBD2, unconfirmable since there is no DNA. The CDR3 is 16 residues long. Germline V gene lookup returns CDR1 SQVTM and CDR2 ANQGSEA. The CDR3 is CSVAGGPSSIMGEQYF.

Its frequency marks this clonotype as medium-sized (0.01 to 0.1%). The chain uses TRBV7-2 and TRBJ2-3; no DNA is available, so the TRBD2 call from TCRdb remains unchecked. Germline CDR1 is SGHTA and CDR2 is FQGNSA. The CDR3 has 15 residues. CDR3: CASSTTSEATDTQYF.

By frequency, this clonotype registers medium-sized (0.01 to 0.1%). V is TRBV29-1 and J is TRBJ2-5; checking the TCRdb D call of TRBD1 is not possible without DNA. The CDR3 consists of 18 residues. Germline V gene sequence: CDR1 SQVTM, CDR2 ANQGSEA. This chain's CDR3 is CSVEGMGTGGLSSETQYF.

This clonotype ranks as medium-sized in terms of frequency. The gene calls are TRBV7-9 and TRBJ1-2. The germline CDR1 and CDR2 sequences are SEHNR and FQNEAQ (reference sequence). The length of the CDR3 is 15 residues. The CDR3 reads CASSSSVGRIYGYTF.

The chain recombines TRBV25-1 with TRBJ2-1. This CDR3 is 15 amino acids long. Germline V gene sequence: CDR1 MGHDK, CDR2 SYGVNS. The CDR3 protein is CASSGVSITYNEQFF.

This chain links TRBV13 with TRBJ2-7. Germline lookup yields CDR1 PRHDT and CDR2 FYEKMQ (reference sequence). The CDR3 length is 14 residues. The CDR3 protein is CASSLGPEVYEQYF. Filled out from reference TRBV13 and TRBJ2-7, the complete variable domain reads AAGVIQSPRHLIKEKRETATLKCYPIPRHDTVYWYQQGPGQDPQFLISFYEKMQSDKGSIPDRFSAQQFSDYHSELNMSSLELGDSALYFCASSLGPEVYEQYFGPGTRLTVT.

The J gene is TRBJ2-7, the V gene TRBV29-1; TCRdb's D call of TRBD2 is untestable without DNA. Germline V lookup: CDR1 SQVTM, CDR2 ANQGSEA. This CDR3 spans 15 amino acids. The CDR3 spells CSVEGGLAGSGEQYF.

The chain couples TRBV2 to TRBJ1-2; TCRdb gives TRBD1 as the D gene, but with no DNA this cannot be confirmed. Germline assignment: CDR1 SNHLY and CDR2 FYNNEI. This CDR3 contains 14 residues. This CDR3 is CASSEIGTAYGYTF. Filled out from reference TRBV2 and TRBJ1-2, the complete variable domain reads EPEVTQTPSHQVTQMGQEVILRCVPISNHLYFYWYRQILGQKVEFLVSFYNNEISEKSEIFDDQFSVERPDGSNFTLKIRSTKLEDSAMYFCASSEIGTAYGYTFGSGTRLTVV.

By frequency, this clonotype registers medium-sized. The chain employs TRBV20-1 and TRBJ1-1. The CDR3 is 14 amino acids. CDR1 and CDR2 (germline): DFQATT, SNEGSKA (reference sequence). This chain's CDR3 is CSARERLMNTEAFF.

This clonotype ranks as medium-sized in terms of frequency. The chain carries TRBV7-9 and TRBJ1-2; TCRdb indicates TRBD1, and absent DNA this call remains unverified. The CDR3 sequence is 12 residues long. Germline V gene lookup returns CDR1 SEHNR and CDR2 FQNEAQ (reference sequence). The CDR3 spells CASGDSIKGYTF.